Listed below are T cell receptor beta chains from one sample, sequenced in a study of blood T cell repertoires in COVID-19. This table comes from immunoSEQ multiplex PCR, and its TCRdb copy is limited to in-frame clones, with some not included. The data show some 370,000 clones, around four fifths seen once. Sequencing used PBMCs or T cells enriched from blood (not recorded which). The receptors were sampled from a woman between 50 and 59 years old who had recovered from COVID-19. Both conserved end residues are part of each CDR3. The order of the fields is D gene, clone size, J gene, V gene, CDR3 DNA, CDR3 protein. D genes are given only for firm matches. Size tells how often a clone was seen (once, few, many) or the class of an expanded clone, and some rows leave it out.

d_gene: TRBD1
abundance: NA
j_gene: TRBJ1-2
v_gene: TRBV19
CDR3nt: TGTGCCAGTAGTTTCCCCGGGGGACAGGGGTTTGGCTACACCTTC
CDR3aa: CASSFPGGQGFGYTF

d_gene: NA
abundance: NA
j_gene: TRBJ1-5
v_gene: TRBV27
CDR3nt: TGTGCCAGCAGTATCAGGGCGAGCAATCAGCCCCAGCATTTT
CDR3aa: CASSIRASNQPQHF

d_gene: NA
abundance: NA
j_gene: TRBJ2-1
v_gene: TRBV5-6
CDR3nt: TGTGCCAGCAGCCACCCAACACAGGGCTTTGGATCCTACAATGAGCAGTTCTTC
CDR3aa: CASSHPTQGFGSYNEQFF

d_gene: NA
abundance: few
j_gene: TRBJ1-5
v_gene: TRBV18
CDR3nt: TGTGCCAGCTCAGCCACCGGGGTGTTGGGTCAGCCCCAGCATTTT
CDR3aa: CASSATGVLGQPQHF

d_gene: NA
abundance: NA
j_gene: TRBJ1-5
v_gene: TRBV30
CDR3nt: TGTGCCTGGAGCGTAGAGGGTGGTCAGCCCCAGCATTTT
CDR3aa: CAWSVEGGQPQHF

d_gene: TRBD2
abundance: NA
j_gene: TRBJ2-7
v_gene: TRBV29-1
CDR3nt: TGCAGCGTTGAAGAAACGGGCGGGAGGGCCGTTTACGAGCAGTACTTC
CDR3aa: CSVEETGGRAVYEQYF

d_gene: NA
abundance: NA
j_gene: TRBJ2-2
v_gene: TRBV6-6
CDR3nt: TGTGCCAGCAGTCCCCCCGAGACCGGGGAGCTGTTTTTT
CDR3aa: CASSPPETGELFF

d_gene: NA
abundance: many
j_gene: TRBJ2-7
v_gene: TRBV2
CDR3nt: TGTGCCAGCAGGGATACAGGGACGGTCTACGAGCAGTACTTC
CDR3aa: CASRDTGTVYEQYF

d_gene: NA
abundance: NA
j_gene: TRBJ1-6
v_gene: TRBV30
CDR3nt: TGTGCCTGGAGTCCCATGAGGGTGCGCTCCTATAATTCACCCCTCCACTTT
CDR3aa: CAWSPMRVRSYNSPLHF

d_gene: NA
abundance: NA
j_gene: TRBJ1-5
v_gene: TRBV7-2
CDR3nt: TGTGCCAGCAGCCCCGCAGTGCCTCGGCCCCAGCATTTT
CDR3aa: CASSPAVPRPQHF

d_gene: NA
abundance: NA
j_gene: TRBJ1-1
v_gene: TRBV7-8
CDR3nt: TGTGCCAGCAGCTTAGAAGCGGACACTGAAGCTTTCTTT
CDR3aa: CASSLEADTEAFF

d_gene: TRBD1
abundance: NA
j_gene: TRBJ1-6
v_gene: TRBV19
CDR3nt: TGTGCCAGTAACGGGGCTCCGGGACAGGGATTGAGCAATTCACCCCTCCACTTT
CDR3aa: CASNGAPGQGLSNSPLHF

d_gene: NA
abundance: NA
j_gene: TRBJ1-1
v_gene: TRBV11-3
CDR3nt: TGTGCCAGCAGCCAGCAGGAGGGCACTGAAGCTTTCTTT
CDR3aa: CASSQQEGTEAFF

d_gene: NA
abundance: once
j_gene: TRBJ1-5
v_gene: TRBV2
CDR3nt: TGTGCCAGCAACGAGGCCCGGGTGGAGCCCCAGCATTTT
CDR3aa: CASNEARVEPQHF

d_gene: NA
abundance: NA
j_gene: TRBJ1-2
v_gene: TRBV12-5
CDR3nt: TGTGCTAGTGGCGGGCAGGGAGGTGGCTACACCTTC
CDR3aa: CASGGQGGGYTF

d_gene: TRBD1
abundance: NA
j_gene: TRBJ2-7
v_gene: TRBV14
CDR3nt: TGTGCCAGCAGCCAGCGGACAGGGTACGAGCAGTACTTC
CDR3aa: CASSQRTGYEQYF

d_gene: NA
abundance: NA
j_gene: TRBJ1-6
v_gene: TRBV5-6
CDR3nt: TGTGCCAGCAGCTCTGTGCGGGAGGATTCACCCCTCCACTTT
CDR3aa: CASSSVREDSPLHF

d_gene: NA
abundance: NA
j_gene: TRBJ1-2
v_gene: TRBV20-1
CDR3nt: TGCAGTGCTAGTTCAGGGGATAATAACTATGGCTACACCTTC
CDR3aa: CSASSGDNNYGYTF

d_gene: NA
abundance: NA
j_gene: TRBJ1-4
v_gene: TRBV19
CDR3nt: TGTGCCAGTAGTCAACAGGGTCGAATAGCTAATGAAAAACTGTTTTTT
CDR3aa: CASSQQGRIANEKLFF

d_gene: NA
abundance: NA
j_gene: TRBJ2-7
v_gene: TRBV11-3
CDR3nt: TGTGCCAGCAGCCCAGATCGACAGGCCTACGAGCAGTACTTC
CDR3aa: CASSPDRQAYEQYF

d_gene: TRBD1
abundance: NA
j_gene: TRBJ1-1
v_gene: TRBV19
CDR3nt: TGTGCCAGTAGTCCCACGCTTGGAAGGGGGCCGAACACTGAAGCTTTCTTT
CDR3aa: CASSPTLGRGPNTEAFF

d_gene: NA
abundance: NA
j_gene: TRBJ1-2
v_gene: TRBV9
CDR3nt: TGTGCCAGCAGCGCCAAACAGGGTGGGGTAAGGGATGGCTACACCTTC
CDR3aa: CASSAKQGGVRDGYTF

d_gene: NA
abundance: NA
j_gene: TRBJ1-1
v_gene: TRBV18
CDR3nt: TGTGCCAGCTCACCAGGGGCAGGGAACACTGAAGCTTTCTTT
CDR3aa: CASSPGAGNTEAFF

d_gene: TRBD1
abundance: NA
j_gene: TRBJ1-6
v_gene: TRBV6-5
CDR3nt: TGTGCCAGCAGTTCCACAGGGGAATCACCCCTCCACTTT
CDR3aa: CASSSTGESPLHF

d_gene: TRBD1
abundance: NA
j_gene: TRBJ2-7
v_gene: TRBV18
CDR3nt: TGTGCCAGCTCAGTGGGACAGCCGTACGAGCAGTACTTC
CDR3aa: CASSVGQPYEQYF

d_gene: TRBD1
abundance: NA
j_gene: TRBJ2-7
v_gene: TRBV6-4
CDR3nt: TGTGCCAGCAGACAGGACAGGGCATCCTACGAGCAGTACTTC
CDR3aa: CASRQDRASYEQYF

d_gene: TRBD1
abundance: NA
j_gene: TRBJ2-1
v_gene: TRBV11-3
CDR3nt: TGTGCCAGCAGCTGGGAAACAGGGGCGGATTCCTACAATGAGCAGTTCTTC
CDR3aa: CASSWETGADSYNEQFF

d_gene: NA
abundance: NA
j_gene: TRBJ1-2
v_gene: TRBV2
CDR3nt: TGTGCCAGCAGCGTACAAGTTAACTATGGCTACACCTTC
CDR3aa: CASSVQVNYGYTF

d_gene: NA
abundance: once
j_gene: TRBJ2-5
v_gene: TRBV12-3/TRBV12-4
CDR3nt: TGTGCCAGCAGTATACAAGAGACCCAGTACTTC
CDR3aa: CASSIQETQYF

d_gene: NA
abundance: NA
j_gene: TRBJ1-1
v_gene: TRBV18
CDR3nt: TGTGCCAGCTCACCGAGCGTCAACACTGAAGCTTTCTTT
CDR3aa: CASSPSVNTEAFF

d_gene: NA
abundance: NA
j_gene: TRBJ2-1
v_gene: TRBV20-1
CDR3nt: TGCAGTGCTAGTCCCGGGGGTAACCTATACAATGAGCAGTTCTTC
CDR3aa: CSASPGGNLYNEQFF

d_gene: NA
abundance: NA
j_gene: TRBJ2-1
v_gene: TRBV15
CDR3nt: TGTGCCACCAGCGACAACCCGGGACAAGGGCTGTTCTTC
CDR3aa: CATSDNPGQGLFF

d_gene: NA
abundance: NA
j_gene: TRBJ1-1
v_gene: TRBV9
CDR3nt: TGTGCCAGCAGCGAGGGGCCAGTGAACACTGAAGCTTTCTTT
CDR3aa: CASSEGPVNTEAFF

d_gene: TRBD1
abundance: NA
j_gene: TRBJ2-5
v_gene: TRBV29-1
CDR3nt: TGCAGCGTTGCCTCAGACAGGGTCGGGGAGACCCAGTACTTC
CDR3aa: CSVASDRVGETQYF

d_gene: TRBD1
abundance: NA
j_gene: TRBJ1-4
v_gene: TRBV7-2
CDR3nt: TGTGCCAGCAGCCCAAACCAGGGGGCACGAGAAAAACTGTTTTTT
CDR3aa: CASSPNQGAREKLFF

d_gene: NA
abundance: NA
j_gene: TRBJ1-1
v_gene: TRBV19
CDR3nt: TGTGCCAGTAGAGCAGGGATTAACACTGAAGCTTTCTTT
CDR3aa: CASRAGINTEAFF

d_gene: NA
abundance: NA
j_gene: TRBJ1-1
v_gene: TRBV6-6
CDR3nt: TGTGCCAGCAGTCCACGCGGCGGAAAAGGGGTAGGCACTGAAGCTTTCTTT
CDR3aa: CASSPRGGKGVGTEAFF

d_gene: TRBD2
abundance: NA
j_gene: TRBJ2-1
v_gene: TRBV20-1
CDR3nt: TGCAGTGCCCCTAGCGGTGGTGAGCAGTTCTTC
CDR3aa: CSAPSGGEQFF

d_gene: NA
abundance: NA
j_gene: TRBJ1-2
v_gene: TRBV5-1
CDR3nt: TGCGCCAGCAGCTTGGGGGCCGAGCAGCCCTATGGCTACACCTTC
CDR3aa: CASSLGAEQPYGYTF

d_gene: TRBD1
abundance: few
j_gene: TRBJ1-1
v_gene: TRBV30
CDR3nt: TGTGCCTGGAGTGCCGGACAGGGGCCGAACACTGAAGCTTTCTTT
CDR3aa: CAWSAGQGPNTEAFF

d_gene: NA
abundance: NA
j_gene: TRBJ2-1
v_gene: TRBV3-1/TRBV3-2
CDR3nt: TGTGCCAGCAGCCAAAACAGGGCCCCGAACAATGAGCAGTTCTTC
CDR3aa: CASSQNRAPNNEQFF

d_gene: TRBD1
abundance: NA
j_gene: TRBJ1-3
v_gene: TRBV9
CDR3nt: TGTGCCAGCAGCGAGGGGACAGTCTACCCTGGAAACACCATATATTTT
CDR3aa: CASSEGTVYPGNTIYF

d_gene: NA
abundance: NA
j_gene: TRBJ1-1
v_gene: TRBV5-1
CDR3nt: TGCGCCAGCAGGACAATCTCTGATGAAGCTTTCTTT
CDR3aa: CASRTISDEAFF

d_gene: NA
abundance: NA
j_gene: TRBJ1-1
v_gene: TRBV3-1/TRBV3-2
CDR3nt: TGTGCCAGCAGCCAGGGACAACAAGCTTTCTTT
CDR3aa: CASSQGQQAFF

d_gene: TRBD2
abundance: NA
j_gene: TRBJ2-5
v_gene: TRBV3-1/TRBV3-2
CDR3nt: TGTGCCAGCAGCCCCCTAGCGGGGGGGCTCCAAGAGACCCAGTACTTC
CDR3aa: CASSPLAGGLQETQYF

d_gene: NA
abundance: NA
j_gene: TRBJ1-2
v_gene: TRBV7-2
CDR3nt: TGTGCCAGCAGCTTAGGCGGTAGGGGCGGCTACACCTTC
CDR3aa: CASSLGGRGGYTF

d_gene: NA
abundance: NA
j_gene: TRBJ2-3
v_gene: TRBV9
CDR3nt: TGTGCCAGCAGCGCCAGACAGGCAGAGGGAGATACGCAGTATTTT
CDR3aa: CASSARQAEGDTQYF

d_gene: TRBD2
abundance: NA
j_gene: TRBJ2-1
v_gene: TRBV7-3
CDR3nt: TGTGCCAGCAGCCCGCCGGGACTAGCGGGAGTCAATGAGCAGTTCTTC
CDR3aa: CASSPPGLAGVNEQFF

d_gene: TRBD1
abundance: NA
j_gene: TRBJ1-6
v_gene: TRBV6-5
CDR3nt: TGTGCCAGCAGTCCGAGACAGGGGAAGAATTCACCCCTCCACTTT
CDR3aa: CASSPRQGKNSPLHF

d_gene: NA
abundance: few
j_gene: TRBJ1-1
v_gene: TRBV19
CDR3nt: TGTGCCAGTGCCCACTATATGAACACTGAAGCTTTCTTT
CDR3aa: CASAHYMNTEAFF

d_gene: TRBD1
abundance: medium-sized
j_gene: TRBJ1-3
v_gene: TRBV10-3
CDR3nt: TGTGCCATCAGTGCCAACAGGGGCGCTGGCTATGGAAACACCATATATTTT
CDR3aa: CAISANRGAGYGNTIYF

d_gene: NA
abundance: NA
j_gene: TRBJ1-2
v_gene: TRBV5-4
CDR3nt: TGTGCCAGCAGCTTGGATGGCTTCAGGGCGACCTTC
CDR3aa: CASSLDGFRATF

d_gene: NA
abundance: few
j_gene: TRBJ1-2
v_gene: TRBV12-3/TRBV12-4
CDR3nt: TGTGCCAGCAGCAAAGGGGATCTTGGCTACACCTTC
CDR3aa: CASSKGDLGYTF

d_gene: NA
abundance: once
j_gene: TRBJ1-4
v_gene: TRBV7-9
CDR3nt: TGTGCCAGCAGCTTAGAGCAGGGCCCAAATGAAAAACTGTTTTTT
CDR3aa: CASSLEQGPNEKLFF

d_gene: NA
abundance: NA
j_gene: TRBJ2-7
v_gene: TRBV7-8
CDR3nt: TGTGCCAGCAGCTTAGATTTGGGGGGAAGGCACGAGCAGTACTTC
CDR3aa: CASSLDLGGRHEQYF

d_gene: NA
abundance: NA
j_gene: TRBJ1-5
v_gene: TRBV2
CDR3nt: TGTGCCAGCAGTGAAGAGAGACACCTGGTGGCTCAGCCCCAGCATTTT
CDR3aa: CASSEERHLVAQPQHF

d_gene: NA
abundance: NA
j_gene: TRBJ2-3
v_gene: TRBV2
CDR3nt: TGTGCCAGCAGGAGTCTTACGCAGTATTTT
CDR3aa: CASRSLTQYF